This TCR beta chain was captured in a study of T cells in Graves' hyperthyroidism and ophthalmopathy. Study observations and caveats: Blood held most thyroid clonotypes expanded above 0.001 frequency.

What was amplified from RNA transcripts were TCR beta CDR3 regions. Carried out on the TCR CDR3, a first-round RT-PCR used the HTBI primer set. TCRdb re-analysed the multiplex PCR reads in MiXCR, keeping a single row per CDR3 protein. The sample includes over 350,000 distinct CDR3 sequences, roughly 20% of them seen just once. The CDR3 has 15 amino acids. V was cut by 4 bases and J by 9 bases, with 16 bases left in between. This clonotype was counted ten times or more. The antigen remains unidentified. The specimen sequenced was blood. The receptor comes from a man younger than 35 with Graves' ophthalmopathy. The chain carries TRBV12-3 or TRBV12-4 and TRBJ1-6; perhaps TRBD1 as D (5 bases). In DNA form, the CDR3 reads TGTGCCAGCAGTTCGGGACCCGGGTGGAGTTCACCCCTCCACTTT. Amino acids: CASSSGPGWSSPLHF.